These 24 T cell receptor beta chains were all obtained from the same sample, sequenced in a study of blood T cells in healthy people across ages. For the second PCR, which ran for 7 to 11 cycles, a sample-barcoded 5' primer and a J-beta primer mix were used. TCRdb processed the 5' RACE reads anew with MiXCR; each CDR3 protein has one entry. Of about 1.1 million distinct CDR3 sequences in the sample, approximately 38% are singletons; the top ten hold 13%. The source material was blood. The origin of the receptors is a young man in good health.

This clonotype was seen more than once but under ten times. The chain has TRBV7-2 and TRBJ2-4; D is ambiguous. Trimming cost V 3 bases and J 8 bases, with 11 bases left between them. Germline V gene data show CDR1 as SGHTA and CDR2 as FQGNSA. The length of the CDR3 is 13 residues. The chain's CDR3 is CASSLVIWDIQYF. The CDR3 DNA reads TGTGCCAGCAGCTTGGTGATCTGGGACATTCAGTACTTC.

This rearrangement joins TRBV20-1 to TRBJ2-1; a weak D match, TRBD1 (6 bases). Germline assignment: CDR1 DFQATT and CDR2 SNEGSKA (reference sequence). The V and J ends lost 6 bases and 5 bases respectively, with 20 bases between them. CDR3 length: 15 residues. The CDR3 region is CSALRYGDNHNEQFF. As DNA, the CDR3 is TGCAGTGCGCTCCGATATGGGGACAATCACAATGAGCAGTTCTTC.

The table lists this clonotype with a count of one. The chain uses TRBV7-2 and TRBJ1-4; weak D call: TRBD1 (5 bases). CDR1 is SGHTA, CDR2 FQGNSA, per germline. Trimming cost V 5 bases and J 4 bases, with 14 bases left between them. The CDR3 consists of 15 residues. The CDR3 region is CASSRGAGLNEKLFF. CDR3 nucleotides: TGTGCCAGCAGCCGCGGAGCAGGGCTTAATGAAAAACTGTTTTTT.

CDR3 in amino acids: CASSSNKVHSNQPQHF. The CDR3 nucleotides are TGTGCCAGCAGCTCAAACAAAGTGCATAGCAATCAGCCCCAGCATTTT. The gene calls are TRBV7-8 and TRBJ1-5; D gene ambiguous. CDR1 SGHVS and CDR2 FQNEAQ come from the germline V gene. V lost 4 bases to trimming and J lost 0 bases, with 13 bases between them. The CDR3 extends over 16 amino acids.

This clonotype was observed at least ten times. The chain uses TRBV27 and TRBJ1-2, with a weak D call TRBD1 (6 bases). Between the trimmed V and J ends, which lost 4 bases and 4 bases, there was a span of 16 bases. Germline V gene data show CDR1 as MNHEY and CDR2 as SMNVEV (reference sequence). The CDR3 totals 15 residues. The CDR3 reads CASSWGGGFVYGYTF. CDR3 nucleotides: TGTGCCAGCAGTTGGGGAGGGGGGTTTGTCTATGGCTACACCTTC.

This chain connects TRBV20-1 to TRBJ1-2; TRBD1 matches at 7 bases. The germline V gene has CDR1 DFQATT and CDR2 SNEGSKA (reference sequence). V shed 6 bases and J 8 bases; nucleotides not matched to a gene: 15. This CDR3 is 14 amino acids long. The CDR3 DNA reads as TGCAGTGCCGAACGAGGACAGGAGGTGAGCGGCTACACCTTC. It encodes CSAERGQEVSGYTF.

The V call is TRBV12-3 or TRBV12-4, the J call TRBJ1-1, with 12 bases matching TRBD1. V lost 5 bases to trimming and J lost 5 bases; unmatched junction nucleotides: 12. The CDR3 runs to 17 residues. The DNA for the CDR3 is TGTGCCAGCAGTCGGGGACAGGGGGCCTACATAGGGACTGAAGCTTTCTTT. It specifies CASSRGQGAYIGTEAFF.

V gene TRBV4-1 combines with J gene TRBJ2-3; 8 bases align to TRBD2. With 5 bases clipped from V and 3 bases from J, the junction kept 10 bases outside the gene matches. Germline V gene data show CDR1 as MGHRA and CDR2 as YSYEKL. The CDR3 is made up of 16 amino acids. CDR3 DNA sequence: TGCGCCAGCAGCGTTAGAGGAAGCGGGGGTACAGATACGCAGTATTTT. This codes for CASSVRGSGGTDTQYF.

This clonotype has a handful of counts. This rearrangement joins TRBV20-1 to TRBJ1-1; 9 positions match TRBD1. V lost 6 bases, J lost 0 bases, and 8 bases stayed unmatched. The CDR3 runs 15 residues. Germline V CDR1 and CDR2: DFQATT, SNEGSKA (reference sequence). The CDR3 region is CSAKDRGKMNTEAFF. Here the CDR3 DNA reads TGCAGTGCAAAGGACAGGGGCAAGATGAACACTGAAGCTTTCTTT.

The V call is TRBV21-1, the J call TRBJ1-5. TRBV21-1 is noted as a pseudogene. This CDR3 is 15 amino acids long. The CDR3 spells CASSSAEPSNQPQHF. CDR3 nucleotide sequence: TGTGCCAGCAGCAGCGCAGAGCCAAGCAATCAGCCCCAGCATTTT.

J is TRBJ2-3 and V is TRBV27; 8 nucleotides agree with TRBD2. Germline V gene lookup returns CDR1 MNHEY and CDR2 SMNVEV (reference sequence). The CDR3 totals 15 residues. After removal of 0 bases from V and 7 bases from J, the junction contained 6 bases not matched to a gene. As DNA, the CDR3 is TGTGCCAGCAGTTTATCGCGCGGGGGGATGAATACGCAGTATTTT. The encoded protein is CASSLSRGGMNTQYF.

V and J are TRBV5-1 and TRBJ1-4; D is unclear. Deletions cut 5 bases from V and 2 bases from J, with 7 bases between. The CDR3 covers 13 residues. Per the germline V gene, CDR1 is SGHRS and CDR2 is YFSETQ. The CDR3 DNA is TGCGCCAGCAGTTACTCGACTAATGAAAAACTGTTTTTT. It translates to CASSYSTNEKLFF.

This clonotype was seen ten or more times. The genes are TRBV18 and TRBJ2-3; D may be TRBD2 (5 bases). This CDR3 is 14 amino acids long. Germline V lookup: CDR1 KGHSH, CDR2 LQKENI. V lost 1 base and J 1 base, leaving 6 bases between the germline ends. The CDR3 sequence is CASSPLARTDTQYF. The CDR3 nucleotides are TGTGCCAGCTCACCACTAGCGCGCACAGATACGCAGTATTTT.

This sequence joins TRBV4-3 and TRBJ2-1; 12 bases fit TRBD2. The V and J ends lost 4 bases and 6 bases, in that order; junction bases with no gene match: 7. CDR1 and CDR2 (germline): LGHNA, YSLEER. The CDR3 is 16 amino acids. The CDR3 spells CASSPRLAGGINEQFF. The DNA of the CDR3 is TGCGCCAGCAGCCCCCGGCTAGCGGGGGGGATCAATGAGCAGTTCTTC.

This clonotype was counted many times. V is TRBV6-5 and J is TRBJ1-1, with 7 bases fitting TRBD1. The V gene's germline CDR1 is MNHEY and CDR2 SVGAGI. Trimming cost V 7 bases and J 4 bases; bases outside gene matches: 9. This CDR3 comprises 14 residues. CDR3 nucleotides: TGTGCCAGCAAGCGGGACAGCATTACCACTGAAGCTTTCTTT. Amino acids: CASKRDSITTEAFF.

This chain joins TRBV6-5 and TRBJ1-2; D remains unclear. The CDR3 extends over 13 amino acids. Germline assignment: CDR1 MNHEY and CDR2 SVGAGI. The ends were cut back, 7 bases at V and 1 base at J, with 10 bases in the middle. CDR3 sequence: CASTRAGNYGYTF. The CDR3 DNA reads as TGTGCCAGCACGCGGGCTGGTAACTATGGCTACACCTTC.

Written as DNA, the CDR3 is TGTGCCAGCAGTTACTGGGGATCTAAAAACATTCAGTACTTC. It codes for CASSYWGSKNIQYF. The J gene is TRBJ2-4, the V gene TRBV6-2 or TRBV6-3; D uncertain. The CDR3 extends over 14 amino acids. In germline, CDR1 is MNHEY, CDR2 SVGEGT. The germline V and J ends were trimmed by 1 base and 4 bases, with 8 bases remaining between them.

The table lists this clonotype with a few counts. The J gene is TRBJ2-2, the V gene TRBV12-3 or TRBV12-4, with 8 bases fitting TRBD2. V trimming: 3 bases; J trimming: 11 bases; junction bases outside the gene matches: 8. This CDR3 has 14 amino acids. Written as DNA, the CDR3 is TGTGCCAGCAGTTTGGGTGCCGGGAGGGCTGAGCTGTTTTTT. Translating it yields CASSLGAGRAELFF.

This clonotype was seen a few times. The CDR3 spells CSARGLLDREANYGYTF. In DNA, the CDR3 is TGCAGTGCTAGGGGGCTCTTGGACAGGGAAGCTAACTATGGCTACACCTTC. The rearrangement joins TRBV20-1 to TRBJ1-2, with 8 nucleotides matching TRBD1. The germline gives CDR1 DFQATT, CDR2 SNEGSKA (reference sequence). This CDR3 contains 17 residues. V lost 3 bases, J lost 0 bases, and 12 bases stayed unmatched.

The chain joins TRBV4-3 to TRBJ2-5; a weak D match, TRBD2 (7 bases). Trimming shortened V by 0 bases and J by 11 bases, and 16 bases separated the two germline ends. Germline V gives CDR1 LGHNA, CDR2 YSLEER. The CDR3 covers 14 residues. As DNA, the CDR3 is TGCGCCAGCAGCCAAGATGGGAGGGGACAAGAGCAGTACTTC. Translated, it gives CASSQDGRGQEQYF.

This clonotype was seen only a few times. The gene calls are TRBV13 and TRBJ2-2; TRBD1 aligns across 7 bases. The germline gives CDR1 PRHDT, CDR2 FYEKMQ (reference sequence). The CDR3 has 15 residues. Germline trimming cut 3 bases from V and 7 bases from J; bases unmatched to any gene: 8. CDR3 region: CASSFAEGGFGELFF. CDR3 bases: TGTGCCAGCAGCTTTGCGGAAGGGGGCTTCGGGGAGCTGTTTTTT.

The chain links TRBV7-2 to TRBJ1-2; no clear D. The germline V gene has CDR1 SGHTA and CDR2 FQGNSA. Trimming removed 0 bases from V and 8 bases from J, with 13 bases in between. This CDR3 has 14 residues. CDR3 in amino acids: CASSLARERRGYTF. The DNA for the CDR3 is TGTGCCAGCAGCTTAGCTCGCGAGAGGAGAGGCTACACCTTC.

This sequence joins TRBV5-1 and TRBJ2-7, with D possibly matching TRBD1 (5 bases). Per the germline V gene, CDR1 is SGHRS and CDR2 is YFSETQ. Trimming stripped 4 bases from V and 4 bases from J, with 15 bases between. CDR3 length: 14 residues. Here the CDR3 reads CASSPVQVNYEQYF. DNA for the CDR3: TGCGCCAGCAGCCCCGTACAGGTAAATTACGAGCAGTACTTC.

The chain links TRBV6-1 to TRBJ1-5, with D tentatively TRBD1 (6 bases). Trimming stripped 5 bases from V and 0 bases from J, with 11 bases between. Germline V lookup: CDR1 MNHNS, CDR2 SASEGT. The CDR3 spans 15 residues. Here the CDR3 DNA reads TGTGCCAGCAGTATTAACAGGGCTAGCAATCAGCCCCAGCATTTT. Its protein is CASSINRASNQPQHF.